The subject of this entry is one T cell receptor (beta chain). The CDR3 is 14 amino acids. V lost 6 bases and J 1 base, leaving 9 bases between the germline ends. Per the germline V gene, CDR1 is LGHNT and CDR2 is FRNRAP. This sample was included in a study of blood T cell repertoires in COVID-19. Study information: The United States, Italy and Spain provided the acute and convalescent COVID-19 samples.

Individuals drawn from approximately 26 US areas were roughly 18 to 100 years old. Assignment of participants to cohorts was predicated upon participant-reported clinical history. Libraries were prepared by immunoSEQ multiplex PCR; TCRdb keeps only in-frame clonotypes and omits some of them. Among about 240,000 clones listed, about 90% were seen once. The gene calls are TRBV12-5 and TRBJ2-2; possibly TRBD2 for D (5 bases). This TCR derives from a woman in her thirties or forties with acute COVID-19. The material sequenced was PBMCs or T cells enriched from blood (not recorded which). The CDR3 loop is CASGKGLNTGELFF. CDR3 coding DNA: TGTGCTAGTGGAAAAGGACTGAACACCGGGGAGCTGTTTTTT. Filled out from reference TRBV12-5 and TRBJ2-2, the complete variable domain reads DARVTQTPRHKVTEMGQEVTMRCQPILGHNTVFWYRQTMMQGLELLAYFRNRAPLDDSGMPKDRFSAEMPDATLATLKIQPSEPRDSAVYFCASGKGLNTGELFFGEGSRLTVL.